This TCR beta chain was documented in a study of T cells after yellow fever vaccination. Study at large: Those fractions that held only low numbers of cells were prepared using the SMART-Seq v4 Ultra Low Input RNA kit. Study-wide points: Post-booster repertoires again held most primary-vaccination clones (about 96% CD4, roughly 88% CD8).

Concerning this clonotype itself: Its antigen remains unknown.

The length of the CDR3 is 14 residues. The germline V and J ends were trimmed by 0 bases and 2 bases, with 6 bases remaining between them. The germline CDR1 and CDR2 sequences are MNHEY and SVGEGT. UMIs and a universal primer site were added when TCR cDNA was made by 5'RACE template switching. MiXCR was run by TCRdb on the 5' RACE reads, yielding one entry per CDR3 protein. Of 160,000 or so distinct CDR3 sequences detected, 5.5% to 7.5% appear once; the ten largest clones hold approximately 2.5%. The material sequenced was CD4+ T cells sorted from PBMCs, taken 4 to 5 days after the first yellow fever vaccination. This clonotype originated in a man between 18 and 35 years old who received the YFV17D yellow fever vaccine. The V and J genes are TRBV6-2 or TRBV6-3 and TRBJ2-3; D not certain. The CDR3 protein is CASSYSWATDTQYF. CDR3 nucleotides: TGTGCCAGCAGTTACTCTTGGGCCACAGATACGCAGTATTTT.